Listed below are T cell receptor beta chains from one sample, sequenced in a study of cytomegalovirus exposure and HLA in healthy donors. This table comes from immunoSEQ multiplex PCR, and its TCRdb copy is limited to in-frame clones, with some not included. The sample contains about 280,000 clones, 80% to 90% of which appear only once. Sequencing used PBMCs. Receptors were obtained from a woman aged 18-29 years in good health and CMV-seronegative. CDR3s include the opening cysteine and the closing phenylalanine or tryptophan. The order of the fields is V gene, J gene, CDR3 protein.

v_call: TRBV4-2; j_call: TRBJ2-7; cdr3_aa: CASSQDTSGASYEQYF
v_call: TRBV11-2; j_call: TRBJ2-1; cdr3_aa: CASSLLAGGYNEQFF
v_call: TRBV9; j_call: TRBJ2-7; cdr3_aa: CASSPRVVTYEQYF
v_call: TRBV7-9; j_call: TRBJ2-7; cdr3_aa: CASSLAEGQGGEQYF
v_call: TRBV7-3; j_call: TRBJ1-1; cdr3_aa: CASSWTGTTEAFF
v_call: TRBV6-5; j_call: TRBJ1-2; cdr3_aa: CASSSRDRGSYGYTF
v_call: TRBV9; j_call: TRBJ2-4; cdr3_aa: CASSSVTQNIQYF
v_call: TRBV21-1; j_call: TRBJ1-5; cdr3_aa: CARPLSRTGPEPQHF
v_call: TRBV4-2; j_call: TRBJ1-1; cdr3_aa: CASTQGMNTEAFF
v_call: TRBV2; j_call: TRBJ1-2; cdr3_aa: CASSGQGPNYGYTF
v_call: TRBV2; j_call: TRBJ2-3; cdr3_aa: CASRPQRGGGTQYF
v_call: TRBV14; j_call: TRBJ1-1; cdr3_aa: CASSRRQSVNTEAFF
v_call: TRBV6-1; j_call: TRBJ2-1; cdr3_aa: CASSEDGGYNEQFF
v_call: TRBV6-5; j_call: TRBJ1-5; cdr3_aa: CASSLLPVGNQPQHF
v_call: TRBV4-1; j_call: TRBJ1-5; cdr3_aa: CASSQASNQPQHF
v_call: TRBV7-9; j_call: TRBJ1-2; cdr3_aa: CASSSQGQGLWPFYGYTF
v_call: TRBV14; j_call: TRBJ1-6; cdr3_aa: CASSHQRTGMNSPLHF
v_call: TRBV19; j_call: TRBJ1-6; cdr3_aa: CASSIVRRQFLDSPLHF
v_call: TRBV7-9; j_call: TRBJ1-2; cdr3_aa: CASSSIGTKGNGYTF
v_call: TRBV6-1; j_call: TRBJ2-3; cdr3_aa: CASREIRDTQYF
v_call: TRBV29-1; j_call: TRBJ2-6; cdr3_aa: CSVSGGTGANVLTF
v_call: TRBV9; j_call: TRBJ2-1; cdr3_aa: CASSATSGIYNEQFF
v_call: TRBV27; j_call: TRBJ1-6; cdr3_aa: CASSLSGDGANNSPLHF
v_call: TRBV9; j_call: TRBJ2-7; cdr3_aa: CASSVGGLVDEQYF
v_call: TRBV6-5; j_call: TRBJ2-2; cdr3_aa: CASSYRGNTGELFF
v_call: TRBV15; j_call: TRBJ2-1; cdr3_aa: CATSRGFLEGYNEQFF
v_call: TRBV2; j_call: TRBJ1-1; cdr3_aa: CASTLRTEAFF
v_call: TRBV7-8; j_call: TRBJ2-3; cdr3_aa: CASSLGTGTDTQYF
v_call: TRBV23-1; j_call: TRBJ2-7; cdr3_aa: CASSQLSGGYEQYF
v_call: TRBV5-6; j_call: TRBJ2-7; cdr3_aa: CASSFLSPGGSHEQYF
v_call: TRBV5-1; j_call: TRBJ1-1; cdr3_aa: CASSPEFVGEAFF
v_call: TRBV6-1; j_call: TRBJ1-2; cdr3_aa: CASDRPPGSYGYTF
v_call: TRBV7-6; j_call: TRBJ1-6; cdr3_aa: CASSGSSRRESPLHF